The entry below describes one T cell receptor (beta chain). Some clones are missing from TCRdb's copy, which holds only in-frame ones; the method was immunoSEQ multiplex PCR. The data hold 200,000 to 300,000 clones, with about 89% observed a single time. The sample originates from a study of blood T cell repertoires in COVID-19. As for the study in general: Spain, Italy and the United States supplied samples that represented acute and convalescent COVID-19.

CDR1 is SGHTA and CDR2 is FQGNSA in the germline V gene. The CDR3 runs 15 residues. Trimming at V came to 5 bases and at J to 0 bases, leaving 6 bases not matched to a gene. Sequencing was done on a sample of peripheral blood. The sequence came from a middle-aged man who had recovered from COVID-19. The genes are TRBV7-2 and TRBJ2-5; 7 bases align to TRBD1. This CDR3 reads CASSPQDRDQETQYF. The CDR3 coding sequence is TGTGCCAGCAGCCCGCAAGACAGGGACCAAGAGACCCAGTACTTC. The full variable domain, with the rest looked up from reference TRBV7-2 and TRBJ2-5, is GAGVSQSPSNKVTEKGKDVELRCDPISGHTALYWYRQSLGQGLEFLIYFQGNSAPDKSGLPSDRFSAERTGGSVSTLTIQRTQQEDSAVYLCASSPQDRDQETQYFGPGTRLLVL.